The sequence of this TCR beta chain was determined in a study of response to subunit inactivated influenza vaccine. This clonotype has only a few counts. Germline lookup yields CDR1 SQVTM and CDR2 ANQGSEA. J gave up 4 bases and V 7 bases, and 3 bases lay outside the gene matches. This CDR3 has 12 amino acids. One entry per CDR3 protein results from TCRdb running MiXCR on the RT-PCR reads. Counted here are roughly 550,000 distinct CDR3 sequences, 20% to 25% occurring once; the ten biggest clones make up under 3.5%. This sample also appeared in a second study, on T cells expressing NK-cell markers. According to that study: Making the TCR beta cDNA relied on 5'RACE template switching with UMIs. Sorted CD3+CD56+NKG2C+, CD3+CD56+NKG2C- and CD3+CD56-NKG2C+ T cells supplied TCR beta repertoires. Seven of the eight sequenced donors were classified as HCMV-seropositive, and one was classified as seronegative. Leadership of the CD3+CD56-NKG2C+ fraction also belonged to these clonotypes in a handful of donors. Nothing established the HCMV specificity of expanded NKG2C+ T cell clones.

The chain carries TRBV29-1 and TRBJ2-1, with 8 bases fitting TRBD2. The TCR comes from a man in his fifties who received an inactivated influenza vaccine. Sequenced here: CD4+ T cells sorted from PBMCs, sampled 11 to 12 days after vaccination. The DNA for the CDR3 is TGCAGCGGAGCTAGCGGGTACAATGAGCAGTTCTTC. Translation gives CSGASGYNEQFF.